This is a list of T cell receptor beta chains from one sample in a study of shared clonotypes between healthy human individuals. Sequenced by immunoSEQ multiplex PCR; TCRdb stores in-frame clones only, minus some. The sample lists about 2.2 million clones; 80% to 95% were seen once. Sequenced input: naive CD8+ T cells from PBMCs. All receptors derive from a man younger than 35 in good health. Some clones in this sample may be carry-over from other donors' samples. The CDR3 runs from the conserved cysteine through the conserved F or W. A D gene is named only where the DNA matches it firmly. Size tells how often a clone was seen (once, few, many) or the class of an expanded clone, and some rows leave it out.

d_call: -
j_call: TRBJ1-3
cdr3_length: 15
v_call: TRBV6-5
clone_size: -
cdr3_aa: CASSPWASSGNTIYF
cdr3_nt: TGTGCCAGCAGCCCCTGGGCCAGCTCTGGAAACACCATATATTTT

d_call: -
j_call: TRBJ2-2
cdr3_length: 16
v_call: TRBV7-8
clone_size: -
cdr3_aa: CASSLVVGQGTGELFF
cdr3_nt: TGTGCCAGCAGCTTAGTAGTGGGGCAAGGCACCGGGGAGCTGTTTTTT

d_call: -
j_call: TRBJ2-7
cdr3_length: 14
v_call: TRBV7-9
clone_size: once
cdr3_aa: CASSLVGGQYEQYF
cdr3_nt: TGTGCCAGCAGCTTAGTGGGGGGACAATACGAGCAGTACTTC

d_call: -
j_call: TRBJ2-1
cdr3_length: 16
v_call: TRBV11-3
clone_size: -
cdr3_aa: CASSTNAMGLGDEQFF
cdr3_nt: TGTGCCAGCAGCACCAACGCAATGGGGTTGGGCGATGAGCAGTTCTTC

d_call: -
j_call: TRBJ2-4
cdr3_length: 12
v_call: TRBV7-2
clone_size: -
cdr3_aa: CASSSRGDIQYF
cdr3_nt: TGTGCCAGCAGCAGCCGTGGGGACATTCAGTACTTC

d_call: -
j_call: TRBJ2-7
cdr3_length: 14
v_call: TRBV28
clone_size: -
cdr3_aa: CASSLRGGTYEQYF
cdr3_nt: TGTGCCAGCAGTTTACGTGGAGGCACCTACGAGCAGTACTTC

d_call: TRBD1
j_call: TRBJ2-7
cdr3_length: 15
v_call: TRBV19
clone_size: -
cdr3_aa: CASSKRQGARVEQYF
cdr3_nt: TGTGCCAGTAGTAAACGACAGGGGGCGAGGGTCGAGCAGTACTTC

d_call: -
j_call: TRBJ1-2
cdr3_length: 19
v_call: TRBV4-3
clone_size: -
cdr3_aa: CASSQLAQGPEGRFGGYTF
cdr3_nt: TGCGCCAGCAGCCAACTCGCCCAGGGTCCCGAGGGCCGCTTCGGAGGCTACACCTTC

d_call: -
j_call: TRBJ2-6
cdr3_length: 14
v_call: TRBV7-9
clone_size: -
cdr3_aa: CASRSGSGANVLTF
cdr3_nt: TGTGCCAGCCGTTCTGGCTCTGGGGCCAACGTCCTGACTTTC

d_call: -
j_call: TRBJ1-3
cdr3_length: 14
v_call: TRBV2
clone_size: -
cdr3_aa: CASSIRTIGNTIYF
cdr3_nt: TGTGCCAGCAGTATCCGGACCATAGGAAACACCATATATTTT

d_call: -
j_call: TRBJ1-5
cdr3_length: 15
v_call: TRBV19
clone_size: -
cdr3_aa: CASTVGEGSNQPQHF
cdr3_nt: TGTGCCAGCACTGTTGGTGAGGGAAGCAATCAGCCCCAGCATTTT

d_call: -
j_call: TRBJ2-1
cdr3_length: 15
v_call: TRBV7-9
clone_size: -
cdr3_aa: CASSNSAEPYNEQFF
cdr3_nt: TGTGCCAGCTCGAATTCAGCGGAGCCCTACAATGAGCAGTTCTTC

d_call: -
j_call: TRBJ2-1
cdr3_length: 14
v_call: TRBV6-5
clone_size: -
cdr3_aa: CASSYSGRGNEQFF
cdr3_nt: TGTGCCAGCAGTTACTCGGGCCGGGGGAATGAGCAGTTCTTC

d_call: -
j_call: TRBJ2-3
cdr3_length: 14
v_call: TRBV27
clone_size: -
cdr3_aa: CASSPYGAADTQYF
cdr3_nt: TGTGCCAGCAGTCCCTACGGGGCTGCAGATACGCAGTATTTT

d_call: TRBD2
j_call: TRBJ2-1
cdr3_length: 17
v_call: TRBV29-1
clone_size: once
cdr3_aa: CSSPVLAGVQSYNEQFF
cdr3_nt: TGCAGCTCCCCGGTACTAGCGGGAGTTCAATCCTACAATGAGCAGTTCTTC

d_call: -
j_call: TRBJ2-4
cdr3_length: 15
v_call: TRBV5-1
clone_size: -
cdr3_aa: CASSLDTDRLTIQYF
cdr3_nt: TGCGCCAGCAGCTTGGATACCGACAGACTGACCATTCAGTACTTC

d_call: TRBD2
j_call: TRBJ2-7
cdr3_length: 17
v_call: TRBV5-1
clone_size: once
cdr3_aa: CASSSPLAGGPFYEQYF
cdr3_nt: TGCGCCAGCAGCTCCCCCCTAGCGGGAGGGCCCTTTTACGAGCAGTACTTC

d_call: TRBD1
j_call: TRBJ1-2
cdr3_length: 15
v_call: TRBV5-6
clone_size: -
cdr3_aa: CASSPRRDSGYGYTF
cdr3_nt: TGTGCCAGCAGCCCTCGTAGGGACAGCGGCTATGGCTACACCTTC

d_call: -
j_call: TRBJ2-5
cdr3_length: 14
v_call: TRBV11-1
clone_size: -
cdr3_aa: CASNDANPQETQYF
cdr3_nt: TGTGCCAGCAATGACGCGAACCCACAAGAGACCCAGTACTTC

d_call: TRBD2
j_call: TRBJ2-5
cdr3_length: 15
v_call: TRBV15
clone_size: -
cdr3_aa: CATSMLAGPQETQYF
cdr3_nt: TGTGCCACCAGCATGTTAGCGGGACCCCAAGAGACCCAGTACTTC

d_call: TRBD1
j_call: TRBJ2-2
cdr3_length: 15
v_call: TRBV2
clone_size: -
cdr3_aa: CASGQGSSNTGELFF
cdr3_nt: TGTGCCAGCGGACAGGGGTCCTCGAACACCGGGGAGCTGTTTTTT

d_call: -
j_call: TRBJ2-1
cdr3_length: 14
v_call: TRBV6-1
clone_size: few
cdr3_aa: CASSVSKGRNEQFF
cdr3_nt: TGTGCCAGCAGTGTATCGAAGGGTAGGAATGAGCAGTTCTTC

d_call: -
j_call: TRBJ2-7
cdr3_length: 15
v_call: TRBV19
clone_size: -
cdr3_aa: CASSPQRAPGYEQYF
cdr3_nt: TGTGCCAGTTCCCCCCAACGGGCGCCCGGGTACGAGCAGTACTTC

d_call: -
j_call: TRBJ2-2
cdr3_length: 11
v_call: TRBV10-2
clone_size: once
cdr3_aa: CASRGAGELFF
cdr3_nt: TGCGCCAGCAGGGGTGCCGGGGAGCTGTTTTTT

d_call: -
j_call: TRBJ2-7
cdr3_length: 15
v_call: TRBV9
clone_size: once
cdr3_aa: CASSVAGNVRGEQYF
cdr3_nt: TGTGCCAGCAGCGTAGCGGGAAACGTGAGGGGCGAGCAGTACTTC

d_call: -
j_call: TRBJ2-7
cdr3_length: 11
v_call: TRBV29-1
clone_size: -
cdr3_aa: CSAVARYEQYF
cdr3_nt: TGCAGCGCGGTGGCTCGGTACGAGCAGTACTTC

d_call: TRBD2
j_call: TRBJ2-7
cdr3_length: 14
v_call: TRBV5-4
clone_size: -
cdr3_aa: CASSEREGPDEQYF
cdr3_nt: TGTGCCAGCAGCGAGCGGGAGGGCCCGGACGAGCAGTACTTC

d_call: TRBD2
j_call: TRBJ2-5
cdr3_length: 16
v_call: TRBV28
clone_size: -
cdr3_aa: CASSFLTSGLAGAQYF
cdr3_nt: TGTGCCAGCAGTTTCCTTACCTCGGGACTAGCGGGTGCCCAGTACTTC

d_call: -
j_call: TRBJ2-1
cdr3_length: 16
v_call: TRBV27
clone_size: -
cdr3_aa: CASSFGPGSGSNEQFF
cdr3_nt: -

d_call: TRBD2
j_call: TRBJ2-1
cdr3_length: 14
v_call: TRBV15
clone_size: -
cdr3_aa: CATSRSGSSNEQFF
cdr3_nt: TGTGCCACCAGCAGGAGCGGGAGTAGTAATGAGCAGTTCTTC

d_call: TRBD1
j_call: TRBJ1-1
cdr3_length: 15
v_call: TRBV7-9
clone_size: -
cdr3_aa: CASSSTGVWSTEAFF
cdr3_nt: TGTGCCAGCAGCTCGACAGGGGTTTGGAGCACTGAAGCTTTCTTT

d_call: TRBD1
j_call: TRBJ1-5
cdr3_length: 15
v_call: TRBV7-6
clone_size: -
cdr3_aa: CASSPGGGFGQPQHF
cdr3_nt: TGTGCCAGCAGCCCAGGGGGGGGGTTTGGTCAGCCCCAGCATTTT

d_call: -
j_call: TRBJ1-1
cdr3_length: 10
v_call: TRBV2
clone_size: -
cdr3_aa: CASSGPEAFF
cdr3_nt: TGTGCCAGCAGTGGTCCCGAAGCTTTCTTT

d_call: TRBD2
j_call: TRBJ2-3
cdr3_length: 15
v_call: TRBV27
clone_size: once
cdr3_aa: CASWGPSGFTDTQYF
cdr3_nt: TGTGCCAGCTGGGGCCCTAGCGGGTTCACAGATACGCAGTATTTT

d_call: TRBD2
j_call: TRBJ2-7
cdr3_length: 15
v_call: TRBV27
clone_size: -
cdr3_aa: CASTGTSGRVVEQYF
cdr3_nt: TGTGCCAGCACCGGGACTAGCGGGAGGGTCGTTGAGCAGTACTTC

d_call: -
j_call: TRBJ1-1
cdr3_length: 17
v_call: TRBV7-2
clone_size: -
cdr3_aa: CASSLGRAGHQNTEAFF
cdr3_nt: TGTGCCAGCAGCTTAGGTAGGGCAGGGCACCAGAACACTGAAGCTTTCTTT

d_call: TRBD2
j_call: TRBJ2-3
cdr3_length: 15
v_call: TRBV9
clone_size: -
cdr3_aa: CASSVGVGRADTQYF
cdr3_nt: TGTGCCAGCAGCGTAGGGGTCGGGAGGGCAGATACGCAGTATTTT

d_call: -
j_call: TRBJ1-5
cdr3_length: 15
v_call: TRBV28
clone_size: -
cdr3_aa: CASSWGVGPQRSQHF
cdr3_nt: TGTGCCAGCAGTTGGGGGGTGGGGCCTCAAAGGTCCCAGCATTTT

d_call: TRBD2
j_call: TRBJ2-3
cdr3_length: 17
v_call: TRBV19
clone_size: -
cdr3_aa: CASSPPGLAGGRDTQYF
cdr3_nt: TGTGCCAGTAGTCCCCCCGGACTAGCGGGGGGCAGAGATACGCAGTATTTT

d_call: -
j_call: TRBJ1-1
cdr3_length: 14
v_call: TRBV5-1
clone_size: -
cdr3_aa: CASSRDRMNTEAFF
cdr3_nt: TGCGCCAGCAGCCGAGACAGGATGAACACTGAAGCTTTCTTT